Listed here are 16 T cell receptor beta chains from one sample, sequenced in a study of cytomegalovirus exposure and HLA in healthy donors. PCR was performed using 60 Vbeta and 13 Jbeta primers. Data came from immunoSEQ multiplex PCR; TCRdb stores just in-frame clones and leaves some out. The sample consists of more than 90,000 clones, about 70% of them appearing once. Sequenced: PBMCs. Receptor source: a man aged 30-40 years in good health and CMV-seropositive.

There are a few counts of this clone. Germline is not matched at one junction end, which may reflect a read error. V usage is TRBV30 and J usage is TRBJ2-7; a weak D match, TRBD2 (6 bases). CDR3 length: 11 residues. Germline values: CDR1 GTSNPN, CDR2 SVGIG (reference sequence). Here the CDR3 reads CGAGSSYEQYF. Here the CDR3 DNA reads TGCGGGGCCGGGAGCTCCTACGAGCAGTACTTC. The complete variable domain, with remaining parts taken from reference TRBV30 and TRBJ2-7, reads SQTIHQWPATLVQPVGSPLSLECTVEGTSNPNLYWYRQAAGRGLQLLFYSVGIGQISSEVPQNLSASRPQDRQFILSSKKLLLSDSGFYLCGAGSSYEQYFGPGTRLTVT.

The CDR3 sequence: CASSISGSMKPQHF. DNA of the CDR3: TGTGCCAGTAGTATTTCAGGCAGCATGAAGCCCCAGCATTTT. This chain uses TRBV19 with TRBJ1-5; D unclear. V lost 3 bases and J lost 8, with 14 bases in between. This CDR3 spans 14 amino acids. Germline values: CDR1 LNHDA, CDR2 SQIVND (reference sequence).

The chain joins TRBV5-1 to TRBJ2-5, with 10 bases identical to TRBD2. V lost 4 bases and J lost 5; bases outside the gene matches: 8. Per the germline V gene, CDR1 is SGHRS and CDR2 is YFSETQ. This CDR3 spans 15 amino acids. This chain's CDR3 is CASSEDGTSVETQYF. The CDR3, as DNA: TGCGCCAGCAGCGAGGACGGGACTAGCGTGGAGACCCAGTACTTC.

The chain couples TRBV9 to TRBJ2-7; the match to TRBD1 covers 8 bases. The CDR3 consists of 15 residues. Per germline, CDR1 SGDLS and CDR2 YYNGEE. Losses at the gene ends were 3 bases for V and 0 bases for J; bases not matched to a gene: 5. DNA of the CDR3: TGTGCCAGCAGCGACAGGGGGGCTAGCTCCTACGAGCAGTACTTC. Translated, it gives CASSDRGASSYEQYF.

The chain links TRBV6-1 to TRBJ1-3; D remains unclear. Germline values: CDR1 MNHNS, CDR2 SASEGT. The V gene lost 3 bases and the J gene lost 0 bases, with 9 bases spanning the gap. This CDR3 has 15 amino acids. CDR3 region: CASSESPFSGNTIYF. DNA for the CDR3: TGTGCCAGCAGTGAGTCCCCTTTCTCTGGAAACACCATATATTTT.

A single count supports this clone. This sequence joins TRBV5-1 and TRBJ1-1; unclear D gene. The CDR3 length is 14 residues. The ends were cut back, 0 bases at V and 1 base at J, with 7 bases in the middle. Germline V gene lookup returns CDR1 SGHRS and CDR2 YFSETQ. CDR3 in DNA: TGCGCCAGCAGCTTGGACTATGAGAACACTGAAGCTTTCTTT. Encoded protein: CASSLDYENTEAFF.

CDR3 amino acids: CASSVPGSNTEAFF. The CDR3 region has the DNA TGTGCCAGCAGCGTCCCCGGGTCGAACACTGAAGCTTTCTTT. This sequence joins TRBV7-8 and TRBJ1-1; D is unclear. With 5 bases removed from V and 1 base from J, the gap between germline ends came to 11 bases. The CDR3 loop spans 14 amino acids. The germline V gene has CDR1 SGHVS and CDR2 FQNEAQ.

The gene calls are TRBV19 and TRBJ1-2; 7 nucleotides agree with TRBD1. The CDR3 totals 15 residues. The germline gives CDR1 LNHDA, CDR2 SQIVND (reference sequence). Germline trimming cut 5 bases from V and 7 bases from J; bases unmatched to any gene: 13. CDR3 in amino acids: CASSFPRQGKGGYTF. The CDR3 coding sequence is TGTGCCAGTAGTTTCCCTAGACAGGGCAAGGGTGGCTACACCTTC.

CDR3 region: CASSQEDRGPQHF. The CDR3 DNA follows: TGCGCCAGCAGCCAAGAGGACAGGGGCCCCCAGCATTTT. This chain joins TRBV4-3 and TRBJ1-5, with TRBD1 matching 9 bases. This CDR3 is built from 13 residues. The germline gives CDR1 LGHNA, CDR2 YSLEER. V was pared by 0 bases and J by 10 bases, with 1 base of the junction left unmatched.

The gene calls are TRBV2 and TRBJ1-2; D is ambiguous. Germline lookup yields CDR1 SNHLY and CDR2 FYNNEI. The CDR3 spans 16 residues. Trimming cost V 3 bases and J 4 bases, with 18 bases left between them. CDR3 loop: CASSERTGRELYGYTF. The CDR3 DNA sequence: TGTGCCAGCAGTGAGAGGACCGGCCGGGAGCTCTATGGCTACACCTTC.

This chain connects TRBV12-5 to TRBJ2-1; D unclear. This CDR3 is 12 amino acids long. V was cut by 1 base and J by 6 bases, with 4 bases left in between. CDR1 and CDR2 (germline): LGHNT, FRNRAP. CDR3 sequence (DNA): TGTGCTAGTGGTTTGGACGGCAATGAGCAGTTCTTC. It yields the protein CASGLDGNEQFF.

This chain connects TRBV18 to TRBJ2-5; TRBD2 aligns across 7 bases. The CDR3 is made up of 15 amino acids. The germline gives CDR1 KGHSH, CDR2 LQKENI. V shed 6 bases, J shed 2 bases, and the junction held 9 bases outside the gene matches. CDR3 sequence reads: CASSGLADPQETQYF. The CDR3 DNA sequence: TGTGCCAGCTCGGGCCTAGCGGACCCACAAGAGACCCAGTACTTC.

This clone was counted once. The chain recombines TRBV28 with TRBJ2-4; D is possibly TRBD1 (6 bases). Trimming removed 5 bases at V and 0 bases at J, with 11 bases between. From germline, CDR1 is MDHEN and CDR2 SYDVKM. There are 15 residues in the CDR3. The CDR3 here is CASSPGQLAKNIQYF. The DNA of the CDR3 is TGTGCCAGCAGTCCCGGACAGCTAGCCAAAAACATTCAGTACTTC.

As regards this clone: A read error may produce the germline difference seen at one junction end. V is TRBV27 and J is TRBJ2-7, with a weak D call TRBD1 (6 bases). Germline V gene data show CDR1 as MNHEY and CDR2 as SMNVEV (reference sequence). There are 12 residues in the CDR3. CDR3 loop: CASSPLGGIRHF. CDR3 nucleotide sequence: TGTGCCAGCAGTCCCCTAGGGGGTATCAGGCACTTC.

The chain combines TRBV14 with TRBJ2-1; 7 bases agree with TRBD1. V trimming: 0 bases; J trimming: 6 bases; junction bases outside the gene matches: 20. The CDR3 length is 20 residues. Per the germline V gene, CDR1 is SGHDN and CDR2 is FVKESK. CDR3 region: CASSQDILTGVSLRRNEQFF. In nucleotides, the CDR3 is TGTGCCAGCAGCCAAGATATTTTAACAGGGGTGTCCCTCCGCCGCAATGAGCAGTTCTTC.

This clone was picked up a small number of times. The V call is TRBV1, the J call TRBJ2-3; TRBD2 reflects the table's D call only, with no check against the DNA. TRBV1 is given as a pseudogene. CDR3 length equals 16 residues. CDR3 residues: CTSSDGTSGSTDTQYF. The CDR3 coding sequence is TGCACCAGCAGCGACGGGACTAGCGGTAGCACAGATACGCAGTATTTT.